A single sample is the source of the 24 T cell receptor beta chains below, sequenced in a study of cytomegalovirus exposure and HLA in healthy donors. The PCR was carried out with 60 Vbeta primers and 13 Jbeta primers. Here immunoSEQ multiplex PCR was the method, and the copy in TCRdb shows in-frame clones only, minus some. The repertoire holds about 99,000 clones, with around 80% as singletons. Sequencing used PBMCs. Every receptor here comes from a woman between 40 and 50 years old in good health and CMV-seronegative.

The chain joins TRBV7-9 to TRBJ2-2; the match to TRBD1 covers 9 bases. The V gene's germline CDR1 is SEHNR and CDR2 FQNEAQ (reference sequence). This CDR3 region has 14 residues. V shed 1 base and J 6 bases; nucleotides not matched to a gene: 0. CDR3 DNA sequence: TGTGCCAGCAGCTTAGGACAGGGGGCCGGGGAGCTGTTTTTT. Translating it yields CASSLGQGAGELFF.

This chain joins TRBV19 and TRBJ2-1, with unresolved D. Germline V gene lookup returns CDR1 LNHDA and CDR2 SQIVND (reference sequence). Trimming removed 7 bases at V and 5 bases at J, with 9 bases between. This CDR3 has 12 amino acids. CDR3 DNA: TGTGCCAGTACGCCCAGTCACAATGAGCAGTTCTTC. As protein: CASTPSHNEQFF.

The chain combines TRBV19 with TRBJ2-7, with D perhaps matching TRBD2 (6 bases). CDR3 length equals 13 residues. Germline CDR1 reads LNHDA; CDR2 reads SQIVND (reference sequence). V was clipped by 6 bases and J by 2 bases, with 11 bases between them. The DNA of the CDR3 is TGTGCCAGTAGCCCCGGGACTGCCTACGAGCAGTACTTC. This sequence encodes CASSPGTAYEQYF.

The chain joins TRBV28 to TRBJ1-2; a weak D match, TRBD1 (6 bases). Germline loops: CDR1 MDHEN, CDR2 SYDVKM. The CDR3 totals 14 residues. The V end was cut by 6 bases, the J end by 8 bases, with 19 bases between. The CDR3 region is CASRTLQGEEGYTF. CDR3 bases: TGTGCCAGCAGGACACTACAGGGTGAGGAAGGCTACACCTTC.

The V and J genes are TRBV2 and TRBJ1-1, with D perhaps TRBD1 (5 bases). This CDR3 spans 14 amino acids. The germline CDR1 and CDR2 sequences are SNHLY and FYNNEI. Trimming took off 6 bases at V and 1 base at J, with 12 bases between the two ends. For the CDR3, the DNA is TGTGCCAGCAGACCGGGACTGGGGAACACTGAAGCTTTCTTT. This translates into CASRPGLGNTEAFF. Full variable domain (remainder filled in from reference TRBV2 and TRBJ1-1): EPEVTQTPSHQVTQMGQEVILRCVPISNHLYFYWYRQILGQKVEFLVSFYNNEISEKSEIFDDQFSVERPDGSNFTLKIRSTKLEDSAMYFCASRPGLGNTEAFFGQGTRLTVV.

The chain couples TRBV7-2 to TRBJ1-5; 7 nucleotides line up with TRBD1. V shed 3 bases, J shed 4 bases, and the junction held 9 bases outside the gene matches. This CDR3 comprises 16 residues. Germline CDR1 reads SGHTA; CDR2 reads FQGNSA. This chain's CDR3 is CASSFRGRQGNQPQHF. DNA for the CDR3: TGTGCCAGCAGCTTCCGGGGTAGACAGGGTAATCAGCCCCAGCATTTT.

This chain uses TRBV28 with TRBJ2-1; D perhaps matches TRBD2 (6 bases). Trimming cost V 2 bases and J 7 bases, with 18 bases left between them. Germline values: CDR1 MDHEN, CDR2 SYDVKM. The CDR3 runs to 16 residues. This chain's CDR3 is CASSLLVSGGDNEQFF. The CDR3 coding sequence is TGTGCCAGCAGTTTACTCGTCTCCGGGGGTGATAATGAGCAGTTCTTC.

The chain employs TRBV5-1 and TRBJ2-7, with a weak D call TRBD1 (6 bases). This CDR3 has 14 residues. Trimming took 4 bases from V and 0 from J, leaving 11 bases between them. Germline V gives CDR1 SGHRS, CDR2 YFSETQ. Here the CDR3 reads CASSRDILSYEQYF. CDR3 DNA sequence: TGCGCCAGCAGCCGGGACATCCTCTCCTACGAGCAGTACTTC.

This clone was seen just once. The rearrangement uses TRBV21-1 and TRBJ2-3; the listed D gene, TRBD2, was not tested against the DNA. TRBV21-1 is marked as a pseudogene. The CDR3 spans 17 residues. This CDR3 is CASSLGGLAGPHRWQYF. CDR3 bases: TGTGCCAGCAGCTTGGGAGGACTAGCGGGACCCCACAGATGGCAGTATTTT.

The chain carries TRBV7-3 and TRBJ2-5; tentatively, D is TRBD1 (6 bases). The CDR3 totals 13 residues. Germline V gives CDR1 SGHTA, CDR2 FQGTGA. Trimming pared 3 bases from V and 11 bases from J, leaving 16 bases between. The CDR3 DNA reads TGTGCCAGCAGCTTCGGACCGGCAGGGGAGCAGTACTTC. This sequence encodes CASSFGPAGEQYF. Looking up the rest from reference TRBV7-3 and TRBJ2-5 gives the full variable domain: GAGVSQTPSNKVTEKGKYVELRCDPISGHTALYWYRQSLGQGPEFLIYFQGTGAADDSGLPNDRFFAVRPEGSVSTLKIQRTERGDSAVYLCASSFGPAGEQYFGPGTRLLVL.

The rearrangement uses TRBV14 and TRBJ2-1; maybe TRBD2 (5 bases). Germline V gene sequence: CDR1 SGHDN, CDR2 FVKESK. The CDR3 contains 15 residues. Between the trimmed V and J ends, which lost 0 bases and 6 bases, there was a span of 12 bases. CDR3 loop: CASSQDPLGGNEQFF. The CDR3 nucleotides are TGTGCCAGCAGCCAAGATCCGCTAGGAGGCAATGAGCAGTTCTTC.

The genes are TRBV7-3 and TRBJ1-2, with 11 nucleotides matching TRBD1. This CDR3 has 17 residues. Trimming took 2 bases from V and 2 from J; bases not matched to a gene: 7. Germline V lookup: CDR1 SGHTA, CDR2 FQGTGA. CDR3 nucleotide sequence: TGTGCCAGCAGCTTAGTTGGGACAGGGGGTGTCAACTATGGCTACACCTTC. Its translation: CASSLVGTGGVNYGYTF.

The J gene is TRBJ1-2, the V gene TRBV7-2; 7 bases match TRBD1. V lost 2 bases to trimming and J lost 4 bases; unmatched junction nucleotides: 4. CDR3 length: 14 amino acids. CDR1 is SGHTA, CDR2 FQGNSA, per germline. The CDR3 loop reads CASSLLGTAYGYTF. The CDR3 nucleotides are TGTGCCAGCAGCTTACTAGGGACAGCCTATGGCTACACCTTC.

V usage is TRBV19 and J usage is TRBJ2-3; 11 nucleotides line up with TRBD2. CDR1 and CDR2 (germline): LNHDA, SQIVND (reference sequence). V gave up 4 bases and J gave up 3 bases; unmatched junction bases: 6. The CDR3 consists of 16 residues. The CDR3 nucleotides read TGTGCCAGTAGTAGCACTAGCGGGAGATCGACAGATACGCAGTATTTT. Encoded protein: CASSSTSGRSTDTQYF.

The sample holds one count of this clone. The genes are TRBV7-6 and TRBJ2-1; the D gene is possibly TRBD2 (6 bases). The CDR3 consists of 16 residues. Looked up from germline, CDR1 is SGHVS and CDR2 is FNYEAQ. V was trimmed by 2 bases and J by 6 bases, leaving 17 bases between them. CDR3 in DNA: TGTGCCAGCAGCTTAACCGACGGGGGTAACTCCAATGAGCAGTTCTTC. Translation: CASSLTDGGNSNEQFF.

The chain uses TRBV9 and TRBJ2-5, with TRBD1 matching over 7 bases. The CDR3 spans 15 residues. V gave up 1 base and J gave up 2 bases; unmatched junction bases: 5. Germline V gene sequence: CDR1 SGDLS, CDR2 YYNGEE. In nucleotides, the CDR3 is TGTGCCAGCAGCGTAAGATCGACAGGGCAAGAGACCCAGTACTTC. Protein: CASSVRSTGQETQYF.

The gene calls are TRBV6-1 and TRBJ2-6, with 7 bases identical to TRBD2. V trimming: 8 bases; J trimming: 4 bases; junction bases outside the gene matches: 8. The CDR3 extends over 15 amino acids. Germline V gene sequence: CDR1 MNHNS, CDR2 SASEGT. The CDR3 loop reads CASRERGTGANVLTF. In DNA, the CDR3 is TGTGCCAGCCGGGAGCGGGGAACGGGGGCCAACGTCCTGACTTTC.

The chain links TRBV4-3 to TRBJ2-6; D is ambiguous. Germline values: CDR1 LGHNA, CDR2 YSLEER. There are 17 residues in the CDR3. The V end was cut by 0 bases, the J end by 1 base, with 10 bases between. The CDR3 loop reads CASSQDVQTSGANVLTF. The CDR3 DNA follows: TGCGCCAGCAGCCAAGATGTACAGACATCTGGGGCCAACGTCCTGACTTTC.

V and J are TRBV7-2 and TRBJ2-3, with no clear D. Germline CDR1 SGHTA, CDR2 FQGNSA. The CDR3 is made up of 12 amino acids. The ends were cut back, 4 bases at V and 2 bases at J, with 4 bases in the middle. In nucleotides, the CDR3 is TGTGCCAGCAGCTCCAACACAGATACGCAGTATTTT. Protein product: CASSSNTDTQYF.

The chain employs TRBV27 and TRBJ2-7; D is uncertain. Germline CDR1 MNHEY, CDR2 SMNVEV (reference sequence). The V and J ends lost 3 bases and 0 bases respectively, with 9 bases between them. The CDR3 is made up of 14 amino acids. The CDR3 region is CASSFEANSYEQYF. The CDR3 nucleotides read TGTGCCAGCAGTTTTGAAGCAAACTCCTACGAGCAGTACTTC.

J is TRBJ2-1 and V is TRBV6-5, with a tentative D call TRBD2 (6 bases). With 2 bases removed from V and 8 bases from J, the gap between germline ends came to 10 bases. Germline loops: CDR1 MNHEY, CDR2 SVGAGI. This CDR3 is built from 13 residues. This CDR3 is CASSYGRGYEQFF. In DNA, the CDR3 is TGTGCCAGCAGTTACGGTCGGGGGTATGAGCAGTTCTTC.

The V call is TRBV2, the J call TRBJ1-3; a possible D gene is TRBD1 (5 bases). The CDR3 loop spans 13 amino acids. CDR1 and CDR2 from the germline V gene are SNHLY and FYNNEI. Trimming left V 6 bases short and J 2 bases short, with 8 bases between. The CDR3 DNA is TGTGCCAGCAGACAGGCTCCTGGAAACACCATATATTTT. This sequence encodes CASRQAPGNTIYF.

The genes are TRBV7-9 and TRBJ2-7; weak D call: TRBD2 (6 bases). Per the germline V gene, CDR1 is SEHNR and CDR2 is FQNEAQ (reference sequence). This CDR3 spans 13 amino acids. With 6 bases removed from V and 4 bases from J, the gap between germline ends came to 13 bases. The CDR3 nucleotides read TGTGCCAGCAGATCCCCTGGGGGGTACGAGCAGTACTTC. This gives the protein CASRSPGGYEQYF.

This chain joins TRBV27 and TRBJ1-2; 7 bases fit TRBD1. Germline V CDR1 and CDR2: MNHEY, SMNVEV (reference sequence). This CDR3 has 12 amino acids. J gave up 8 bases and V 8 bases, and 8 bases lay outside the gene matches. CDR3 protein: CASGAGGRGYTF. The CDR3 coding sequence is TGTGCCAGCGGGGCAGGGGGGCGAGGCTACACCTTC.